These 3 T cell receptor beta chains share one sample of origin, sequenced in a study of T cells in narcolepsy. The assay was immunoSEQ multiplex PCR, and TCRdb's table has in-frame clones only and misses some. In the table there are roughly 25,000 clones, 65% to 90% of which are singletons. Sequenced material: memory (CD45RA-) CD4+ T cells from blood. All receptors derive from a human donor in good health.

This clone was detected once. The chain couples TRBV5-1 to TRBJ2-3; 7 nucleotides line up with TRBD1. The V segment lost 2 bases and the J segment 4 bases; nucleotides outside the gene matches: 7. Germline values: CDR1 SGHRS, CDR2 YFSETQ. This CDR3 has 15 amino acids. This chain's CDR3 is CASSFGGQGADTQYF. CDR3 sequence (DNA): TGCGCCAGCAGCTTTGGGGGCCAGGGGGCAGATACGCAGTATTTT.

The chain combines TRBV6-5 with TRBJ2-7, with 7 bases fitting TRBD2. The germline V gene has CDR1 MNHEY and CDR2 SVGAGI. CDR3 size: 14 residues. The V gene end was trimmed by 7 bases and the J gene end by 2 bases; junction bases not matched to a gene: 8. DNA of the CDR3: TGTGCCAGCAACCGACTAGCCCTAGCCTACGAGCAGTACTTC. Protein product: CASNRLALAYEQYF.

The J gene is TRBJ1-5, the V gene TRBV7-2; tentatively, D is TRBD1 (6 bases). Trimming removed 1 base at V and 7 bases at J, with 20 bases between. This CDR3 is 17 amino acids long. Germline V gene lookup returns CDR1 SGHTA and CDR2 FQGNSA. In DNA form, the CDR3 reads TGTGCCAGCAGCTTAGATAGGGGTACGGGGGCAGGACAGCCCCAGCATTTT. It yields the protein CASSLDRGTGAGQPQHF. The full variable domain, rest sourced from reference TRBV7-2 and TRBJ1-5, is GAGVSQSPSNKVTEKGKDVELRCDPISGHTALYWYRQSLGQGLEFLIYFQGNSAPDKSGLPSDRFSAERTGGSVSTLTIQRTQQEDSAVYLCASSLDRGTGAGQPQHFGDGTRLSIL.